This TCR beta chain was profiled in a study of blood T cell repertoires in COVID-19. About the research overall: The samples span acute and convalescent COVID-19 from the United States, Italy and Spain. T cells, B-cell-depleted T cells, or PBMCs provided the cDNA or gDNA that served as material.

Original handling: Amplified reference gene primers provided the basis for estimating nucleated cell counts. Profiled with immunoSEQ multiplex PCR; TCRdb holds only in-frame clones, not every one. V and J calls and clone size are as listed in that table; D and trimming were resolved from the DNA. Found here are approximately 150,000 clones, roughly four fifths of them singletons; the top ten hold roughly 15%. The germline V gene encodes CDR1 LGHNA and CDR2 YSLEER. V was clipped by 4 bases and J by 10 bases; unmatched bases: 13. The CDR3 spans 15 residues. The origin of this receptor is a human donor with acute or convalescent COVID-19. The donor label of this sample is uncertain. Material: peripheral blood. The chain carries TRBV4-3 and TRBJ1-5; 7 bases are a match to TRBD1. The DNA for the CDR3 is TGCGCCAGCAGCCCCGGACGGGACAGTAAGGGACCCCAGCATTTT. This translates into CASSPGRDSKGPQHF.